This TCR beta chain came from a study of identifying expanded T cells in peripheral blood. Germline V gives CDR1 SGHRS, CDR2 YFSETQ. The CDR3 loop spans 13 amino acids. The V end was cut by 4 bases, the J end by 8 bases, with 15 bases between. Clones were sequenced by immunoSEQ multiplex PCR, and TCRdb holds only the in-frame ones, with some missing. The repertoire holds about 130,000 clones, 80% to 90% seen once, with approximately 8.9% in the top ten. Sequencing was carried out using blood. The receptor's source is a person aged 18-69 years in good health. This chain links TRBV5-1 with TRBJ1-1, with no clear D. In DNA form, the CDR3 reads TGCGCCAGCAGCCCGGAGCGTCATTGGGAAGCTTTCTTT. Protein: CASSPERHWEAFF.